This TCR beta chain appears in the sequencing data of a study of cytomegalovirus exposure and HLA in healthy donors (dated by TCRdb to 2016 to 2017). Regarding the study in general: According to a later analysis, one platform produced both the 120 validation repertoires and the 666 repertoires of the first cohort. A separate validation cohort of some 130 different subjects was used in addition to the roughly 700-subject first cohort. The study aimed to test whether signatures of past pathogen exposure could be identified by cataloging public T cell receptors. High-throughput TCR immunosequencing, statistical association of individual TCRs with disease status, and machine learning were combined to predict cytomegalovirus infection status.

Donors formed part of the validation cohort, which comprised 95 to 150 subjects and was distinct from the first cohort of under 850 subjects. Reading from cysteine to phenylalanine, the CDR3 counts 12 amino acids. This entry keeps only the CDR3 DNA: 36 bases, framed from base 1. Via the germline V gene, CDR1 is SGHRS and CDR2 YFSETQ. Trimming removed 4 bases from V and 7 bases from J; the gene matches leave 4 bases unexplained. To note about this clone: Which antigen it targets is not known. Per-base qualities were not stored, and no clone one base away is much larger.

The paper as a whole reports these results and caveats: Of the cluster scores, 85% to 95% were above 0 in a later analysis, which found that TCRs clustered in the first cohort also tended to co-occur in the approximately 130 validation repertoires. Three of the identified cytomegalovirus-associated TCR beta chains were confirmed in vitro to be specific for cytomegalovirus antigens. In both the original and validation cohorts, the classifier was reported to diagnose cytomegalovirus status with high specificity and sensitivity. All 120 or so repertoires were used to score co-occurrence in the validation cohort in a later analysis, because that analysis had no HLA typing for the cohort. A total of about 150 TCR beta chains were listed by the study as associated with cytomegalovirus. The authors suggested that the approach could potentially be generalized to other disease states and immunological phenotypes. While some public TCRs were present in many individuals, most TCR sequences turned up only very rarely across donors.

Preparation of the library involved the immunoSEQ multiplex PCR assay. Per the authors' processing: A statistical classification framework was built to diagnose cytomegalovirus status from the catalog of TCR beta chain sequences. TCRdb took this table from immuneACCESS and kept in-frame rearrangements with V and J called. Such tables lack part of the clones; where checked against another copy, unresolved V genes explain under half of the gap, and the rest is unexplained. That table gives V, J and clone size, and the DNA gave D and trimming. The sample table lists 100,000 to 150,000 clones, 89% of them with a count of one. Clones ranked in the top ten supply 0.95% to 1.3% of the sample.

Sequenced material: PBMCs. The chain uses TRBV5-1 and TRBJ1-1, and 7 junctional nucleotides match TRBD1. The TCR originated in a woman aged 18 to 35 in good health and CMV-seronegative. The DNA reads as follows: TGCGCCAGCAGCCCCGGGGACAGTGAAGCTTTCTTT. Its amino acids are CASSPGDSEAFF.